This T cell receptor (beta chain) comes out of a study of blood T cell repertoires in COVID-19 (dated by TCRdb to between 2020 and 2021). About the investigation overall: The collaborator samples originated in the United States, Italy and Spain and spanned the acute and convalescent phases of COVID-19. Subjects who had been exposed to COVID-19, were actively infected with it, or had recovered from it provided the deeply sampled blood TCRbeta repertoires that made up the dataset. The material from the prospective study consisted of cDNA or gDNA derived from T cells, B-cell-depleted T cells, or PBMCs. Samples were obtained from the ongoing ImmuneRACE study (first 160 participants) and from over 1,000 subjects provided by 6 global collaborators. HLA class I and class II types, where available, came from metadata supplied by the sample provider rather than from assay-based typing. The sample metadata nearly always contained a de-identified subject ID, COVID-19 status, age in years and sex. A freely available public database, intended as a resource for researchers studying the immune response to SARS-CoV-2, is where the repertoires were released.

TCRbeta CDR3 regions were amplified from genomic DNA by means of the immunoSEQ Assay, a bias-controlled multiplex PCR. In the original analysis: The number of nucleated cells in each sample was estimated by amplification of reference gene primers within the assay. To quantify the absolute abundance of each unique TCRbeta CDR3 rearrangement, sequence reads were collapsed and filtered. For each sample, productive Simpson clonality was calculated by taking the square root of Simpson's diversity index across productive rearrangements. TCRdb re-hosts the immuneACCESS table, in-frame sequences only. Its copies lack some clones; in the studies checked, an unresolved V gene accounts for under half of them, and the cause for the rest is not known. V and J calls and clone size are given by that table; D and trimming were obtained from the DNA. Within this sample are about 290,000 clones, with roughly nine tenths of them counted one time only. The ten largest account for 0.9% to 1% of the sample.

Samples from volunteer blood donors who had recovered from COVID-19 were contributed by a second Seattle source. Collaborating institutions collected whole blood in K2EDTA tubes following their own protocols. For TCRbeta analysis, collaborators shipped samples in one of three forms: frozen whole blood, isolated PBMCs, or DNA extracted from either of those sample types. As to this clone: It has no known antigen specificity. Base quality data are lacking; no much larger clone is found one base away.

Overall results and qualifications from the work: Clinical and demographic metadata were provided uncurated, with the amount varying by source and participant.

For this chain, trimming is 4 bases at the V end and 2 bases at the J end, and the number of junction bases without a gene match is 7. Inclusive of the bounding cysteine and phenylalanine, the CDR3 is 17 residues long. Only the CDR3 DNA is retained, 51 bases long and in frame from the first base. From a lookup of the germline V gene, CDR1 and CDR2 are SGHRS and YFSETQ. This clonotype originated in a woman in her 40s who had recovered from COVID-19. The chain employs TRBV5-1 and TRBJ2-3; TRBD2 agrees with 13 junctional bases. The sequenced sample consisted of peripheral blood. In nucleotides, the sequence is TGCGCCAGCAGCACAAGGACTAGCGGGAGTCACACAGATACGCAGTATTTT. Translated, it reads CASSTRTSGSHTDTQYF.